This T cell receptor beta chain was documented in a study of cytomegalovirus exposure and HLA in healthy donors. The PCR used 60 Vbeta and 13 Jbeta primers. Produced via immunoSEQ multiplex PCR; TCRdb's table is partial and in-frame only. The sample has approximately 89,000 clones, roughly 76% seen once; the top ten hold 1.3% to 1.5%. Study-wide findings and caveats: In a later analysis, CMV-associated beta chains were mostly HLA-associated, it appeared. Researchers had no immune exposure information except CMV serostatus available. Associated with cytomegalovirus, according to the listing, were some 180 TCR beta chains.

Points on this clone: What it binds is not known.

In germline, CDR1 is SGDLS, CDR2 YYNGEE. The CDR3 extends over 16 amino acids. V was shortened by 0 bases and J by 0 bases, with 13 bases between the two germline ends. What was sequenced was PBMCs. The V gene is TRBV9, the J gene TRBJ2-7, with D perhaps matching TRBD2 (5 bases). The clonotype originates from a male donor in good health and CMV-seronegative. CDR3 bases: TGTGCCAGCAGCGTAGGAGGAGCGGCTAGCTCCTACGAGCAGTACTTC. This encodes CASSVGGAASSYEQYF.